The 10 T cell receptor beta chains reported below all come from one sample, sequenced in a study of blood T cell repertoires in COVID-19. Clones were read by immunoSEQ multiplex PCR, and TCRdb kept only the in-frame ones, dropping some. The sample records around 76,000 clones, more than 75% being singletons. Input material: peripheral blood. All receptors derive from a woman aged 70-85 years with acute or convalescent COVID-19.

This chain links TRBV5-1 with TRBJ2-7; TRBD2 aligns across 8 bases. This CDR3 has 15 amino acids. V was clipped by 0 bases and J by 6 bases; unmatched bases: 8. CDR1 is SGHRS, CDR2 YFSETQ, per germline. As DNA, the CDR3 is TGCGCCAGCAGCTTGGATACAGGCCGGGGGGGCGAGCAGTACTTC. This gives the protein CASSLDTGRGGEQYF.

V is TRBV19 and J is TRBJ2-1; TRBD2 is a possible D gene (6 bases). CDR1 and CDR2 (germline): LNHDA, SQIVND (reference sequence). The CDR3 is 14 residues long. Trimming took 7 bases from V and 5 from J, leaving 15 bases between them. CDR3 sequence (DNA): TGTGCCAGTACTCGCGGGGTGGCGGACAATGAGCAGTTCTTC. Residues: CASTRGVADNEQFF. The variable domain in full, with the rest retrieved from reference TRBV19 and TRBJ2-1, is DGGITQSPKYLFRKEGQNVTLSCEQNLNHDAMYWYRQDPGQGLRLIYYSQIVNDFQKGDIAEGYSVSREKKESFPLTVTSAQKNPTAFYLCASTRGVADNEQFFGPGTRLTVL.

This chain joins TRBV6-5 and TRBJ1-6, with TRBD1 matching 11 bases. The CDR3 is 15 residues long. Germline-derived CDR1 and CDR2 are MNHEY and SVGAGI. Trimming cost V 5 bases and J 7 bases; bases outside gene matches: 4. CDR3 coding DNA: TGTGCCAGCAGTCGGGACAGGGGGAAAAATTCACCCCTCCACTTT. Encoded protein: CASSRDRGKNSPLHF.

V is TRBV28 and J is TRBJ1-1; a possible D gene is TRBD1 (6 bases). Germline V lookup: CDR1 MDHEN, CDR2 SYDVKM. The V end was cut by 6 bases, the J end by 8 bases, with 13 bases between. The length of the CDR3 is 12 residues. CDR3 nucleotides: TGTGCCAGCAGGAATCCGGACAGAGAAGCTTTCTTT. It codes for CASRNPDREAFF.

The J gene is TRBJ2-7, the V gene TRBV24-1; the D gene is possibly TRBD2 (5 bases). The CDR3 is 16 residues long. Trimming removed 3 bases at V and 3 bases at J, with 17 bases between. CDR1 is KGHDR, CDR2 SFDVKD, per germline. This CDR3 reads CATSDPSDGKGYEQYF. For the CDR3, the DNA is TGTGCCACCAGTGATCCCTCAGACGGGAAGGGCTACGAGCAGTACTTC.

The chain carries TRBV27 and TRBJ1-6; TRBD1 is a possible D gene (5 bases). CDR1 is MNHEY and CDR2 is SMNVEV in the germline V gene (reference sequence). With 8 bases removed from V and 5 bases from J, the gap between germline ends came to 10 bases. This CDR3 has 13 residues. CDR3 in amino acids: CASRGLNNSPLHF. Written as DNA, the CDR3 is TGTGCCAGCCGGGGACTTAATAATTCACCCCTCCACTTT.

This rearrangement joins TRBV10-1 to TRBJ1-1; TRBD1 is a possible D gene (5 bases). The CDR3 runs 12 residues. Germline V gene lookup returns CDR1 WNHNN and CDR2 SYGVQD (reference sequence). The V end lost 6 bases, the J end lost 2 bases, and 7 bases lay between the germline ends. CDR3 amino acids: CASRGQNTEAFF. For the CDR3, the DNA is TGCGCCAGCAGAGGACAAAACACTGAAGCTTTCTTT.

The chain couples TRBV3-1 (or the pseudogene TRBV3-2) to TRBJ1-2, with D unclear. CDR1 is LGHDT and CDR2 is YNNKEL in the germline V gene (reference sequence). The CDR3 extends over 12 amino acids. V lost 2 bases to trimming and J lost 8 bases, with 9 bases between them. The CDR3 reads CASSQPFSGYTF. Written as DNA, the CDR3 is TGTGCCAGCAGCCAACCATTTTCCGGCTACACCTTC.

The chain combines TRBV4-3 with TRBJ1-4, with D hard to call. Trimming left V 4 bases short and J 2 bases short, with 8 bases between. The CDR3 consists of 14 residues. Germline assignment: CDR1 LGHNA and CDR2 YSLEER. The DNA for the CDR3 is TGCGCCAGCAGCCGGAGCTATACTAATGAAAAACTGTTTTTT. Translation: CASSRSYTNEKLFF.

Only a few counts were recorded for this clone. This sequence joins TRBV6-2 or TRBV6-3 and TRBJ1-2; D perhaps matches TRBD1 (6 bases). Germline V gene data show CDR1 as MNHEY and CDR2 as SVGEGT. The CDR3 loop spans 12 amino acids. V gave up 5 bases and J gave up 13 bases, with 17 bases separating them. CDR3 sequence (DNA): TGTGCCAGCAGTCTAGTCAGACAGGAATCCACCTTC. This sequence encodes CASSLVRQESTF.